This T cell receptor beta chain was identified during a study of blood T cells in healthy people across ages. Combining a sample-barcoded 5' primer with a J-beta primer mix, a second PCR ran for roughly 7 to 12 cycles. Using its own MiXCR run on the 5' RACE reads, TCRdb lists one record per CDR3 protein. The sample carries about 830,000 distinct CDR3 sequences, 62% recorded once. Whole-study findings and limits: In these data, TCR beta diversity tracked strongly with naive T cell percentage.

With regard to this clonotype: Its antigen is not known.

Sequencing input: blood. The receptor was derived from a man aged 25 to 40 in good health.

CDR3 nucleotides: TGCGCCAGCAGCACGGCTTGGGGCGAGCAGTACTTC. Amino acid sequence: CASSTAWGEQYF. The V gene is TRBV5-1, the J gene TRBJ2-7, with D unresolved. Trimming took 4 bases from V and 6 from J, leaving 11 bases between them. The CDR3 spans 12 residues. Germline CDR1 and CDR2: SGHRS and YFSETQ.